A selection of T cell receptor beta chains follows, all from one sample in a study of T cell responses to AZD1222 COVID-19 vaccine. Libraries were prepared by immunoSEQ multiplex PCR; TCRdb keeps only in-frame clonotypes and omits some of them. The sample carries about 93,000 clones, 80% to 90% recorded once. Sequencing was performed on peripheral blood, taken on day 0 of AZD1222 vaccination. The source is an adult in good health. The CDR3 runs from the conserved cysteine through the conserved F or W. Fields, in order: clone size, CDR3 length, J gene, D gene, V gene, CDR3 DNA, CDR3 protein. The D gene is left open where the match is weak. The size entry is marked missing in some rows and otherwise reads once, few, many or a size class.

>NA|15|TRBJ1-6|TRBD1|TRBV2
TGTGCCAGCAGTGAAGGTTCCCCACAGGGGTGGCCCCTCCACTTT
CASSEGSPQGWPLHF
>NA|14|TRBJ1-2|NA|TRBV9
TGTGCCAGCAGCGCAGGGTTGACGGGGCGCGGCTACACCTTC
CASSAGLTGRGYTF
>NA|13|TRBJ1-2|NA|TRBV6-1
TGTGCCAGCAGTGAACAGGGTCGGGATGGCTACACCTTC
CASSEQGRDGYTF
>NA|15|TRBJ2-5|TRBD2|TRBV30
TGTGCCTGGAGTGGGCTAGCGGGGGGGCTTGAGACCCAGTACTTC
CAWSGLAGGLETQYF
>NA|14|TRBJ2-7|TRBD1|TRBV11-2
TGTGCCAGCAGCGGGGGCACAGGGGCCTACGAGCAGTACTTC
CASSGGTGAYEQYF
>once|13|TRBJ1-2|TRBD1|TRBV2
TGTGCCAGCATCCCTGACAGGGGCGATGGCTACACCTTC
CASIPDRGDGYTF
>NA|14|TRBJ2-7|NA|TRBV5-1
TGCGCCAGCAGCTTGGTCCCTGTGGGAACCGAGCAGTACTTC
CASSLVPVGTEQYF
>once|14|TRBJ1-5|NA|TRBV28
TGTGCCAGCGGGCCCCTGACAAGCAATCAGCCCCAGCATTTT
CASGPLTSNQPQHF
>NA|14|TRBJ1-6|NA|TRBV9
TGTGCCAGCAGCGTAGGGGAGTTTAATTCACCCCTCCACTTT
CASSVGEFNSPLHF
>NA|15|TRBJ2-7|TRBD1|TRBV14
TGTGCCAGCAGCCAAGGGACAGGGTCCTGGTACGAGCAGTACTTC
CASSQGTGSWYEQYF
>NA|14|TRBJ2-7|NA|TRBV18
TGTGCCAGCTCCCCCGGGACGGCTGCCTACGAGCAGTACTTC
CASSPGTAAYEQYF
>NA|12|TRBJ1-1|TRBD1|TRBV18
TGTGCCAGCTCTCGATTACAGGGGGCGGCTTTCTTT
CASSRLQGAAFF
>NA|13|TRBJ1-1|NA|TRBV7-9
TGTGCCAGCAGCTTAGTAACCCTCACTGAAGCTTTCTTT
CASSLVTLTEAFF
>NA|15|TRBJ2-1|NA|TRBV3-1/TRBV3-2
TGTGCCAGCAGCCCCGGGACGGGGTCCTACAATGAGCAGTTCTTC
CASSPGTGSYNEQFF
>NA|15|TRBJ1-2|NA|TRBV2
TGTGCCAGCAGTGCTGGACAGCCACTACCTTATGGCTACACCTTC
CASSAGQPLPYGYTF
>NA|15|TRBJ2-6|NA|TRBV30
TGTGCCTGGAGTCGCGAGGGGGCTGGGGCCAACGTCCTGACTTTC
CAWSREGAGANVLTF
>NA|15|TRBJ2-5|NA|TRBV7-9
TGTGCCAGCAGCTTAGCGGGGCCGCCACAAGAGACCCAGTACTTC
CASSLAGPPQETQYF
>few|15|TRBJ1-6|NA|TRBV7-9
TGTGCCAGCAGCTCCGCGACAGTAAAAATCCCACCCCTCCACTTT
CASSSATVKIPPLHF
>NA|19|TRBJ2-7|TRBD2|TRBV6-2/TRBV6-3
TGTGCCAGCAGTAGCGCCTGGAGGGACCGACTAGCGGAGGGGCTCGAGCAGTACTTC
CASSSAWRDRLAEGLEQYF
>NA|12|TRBJ1-1|TRBD1|TRBV4-1
TGCGCCAGCAGTCAGGGGGGCGCCGAAGCTTTCTTT
CASSQGGAEAFF
>NA|15|TRBJ1-4|NA|TRBV30
TGTGCCTGGAGTCCGCGCCAGACAGCACCCGAAAAACTGTTTTTT
CAWSPRQTAPEKLFF
>NA|15|TRBJ1-1|NA|TRBV4-2
TGTGCCAGCAGCCATTCCAGGACCGGGAACACTGAAGCTTTCTTT
CASSHSRTGNTEAFF
>NA|16|TRBJ1-4|NA|TRBV11-2
TGTGCCAGCAGCTCCGGGCAGTGGGACGAAACTGAAAAACTGTTTTTT
CASSSGQWDETEKLFF
>NA|14|TRBJ2-3|NA|TRBV5-1
TGCGCCAGCAGCCCCGGACCTAGCACAGATACGCAGTATTTT
CASSPGPSTDTQYF
>NA|16|TRBJ2-1|TRBD2|TRBV7-9
TGTGCCAGCAGCTTAGGGCTAGCGGGAGTGAGGAATGAGCAGTTCTTC
CASSLGLAGVRNEQFF
>NA|15|TRBJ2-2|TRBD1|TRBV15
TGTGCCACCAGCCCAGGGGGCGTTAGCACCGGGGAGCTGTTTTTT
CATSPGGVSTGELFF
>NA|11|TRBJ2-1|NA|TRBV29-1
TGCAGCGTTGTAGTAGCGTATGAGCAGTTCTTC
CSVVVAYEQFF
>NA|13|TRBJ1-6|TRBD1|TRBV29-1
TGCAGCGTCGCTATGACAGGGAATTCACCCCTCCACTTT
CSVAMTGNSPLHF
>NA|15|TRBJ2-1|TRBD1|TRBV25-1
TGTGCCAGCAGGCCCACAGGGGGGCTAGGGAATGAGCAGTTCTTC
CASRPTGGLGNEQFF
>NA|16|TRBJ1-6|TRBD1|TRBV19
TGTGCCAGTAGTATGGAAACGGGACAGGGGAATTCACCCCTCCACTTT
CASSMETGQGNSPLHF
>NA|12|TRBJ1-5|NA|TRBV3-1/TRBV3-2
TGTGCCAGCAGCCGTCAAAATCAGCCCCAGCATTTT
CASSRQNQPQHF
>NA|14|TRBJ2-1|NA|TRBV7-2
TGTGCCAGCAGCCCGGGACTGCAGAGGGGTGAGCAGTTCTTC
CASSPGLQRGEQFF
>NA|16|TRBJ1-6|TRBD1|TRBV7-2
TGTGCCAGCAGCGGGGACAGGGGCTCCTATAATTCACCCCTCCACTTT
CASSGDRGSYNSPLHF
>NA|18|TRBJ2-6|TRBD1|TRBV7-6
TGTGCCAGCAGCTTACAGGGGACAGGGGGCTCTGGGGCCAACGTCCTGACTTTC
CASSLQGTGGSGANVLTF
>NA|17|TRBJ1-3|TRBD1|TRBV30
TGTGCCTGGAGCGCCCTCGGACAGGGAGCGCTGGTAAACACCATATATTTT
CAWSALGQGALVNTIYF
>NA|16|TRBJ1-1|TRBD1|TRBV4-2
TGTGCCAGCAGCCAAGACCTGACAGGGGGAAGGACTGAAGCTTTCTTT
CASSQDLTGGRTEAFF
>NA|16|TRBJ2-5|NA|TRBV5-6
TGTGCCAGCAGCTCACCAAAGGACAACAACCTAGAGACCCAGTACTTC
CASSSPKDNNLETQYF